This T cell receptor (beta chain) was sequenced in a study of response to subunit inactivated influenza vaccine. Study-level points and caveats: T cells newly recruited by each seasonal influenza vaccination are few, the authors suggested.

The germline V gene has CDR1 DFQATT and CDR2 SNEGSKA (reference sequence). This CDR3 comprises 17 residues. V gave up 0 bases and J gave up 4 bases, with 22 bases separating them. On this clonotype itself: The antigen is not known.

TCRdb ran MiXCR on the RT-PCR reads and lists one entry per CDR3 protein. Of about 240,000 distinct CDR3 sequences listed, 10% to 15% were seen once; the top ten hold 7.8%. The clonotype comes from a man aged 45-60 years who received an inactivated influenza vaccine. This specimen consisted of non-naive T cells sorted from PBMCs, obtained 14 days before vaccination. This chain connects TRBV20-1 to TRBJ2-7, with TRBD1 as a possible D gene (5 bases). In DNA form, the CDR3 reads TGCAGTGCTAGAGATCTCCGCCAGGGTGGGTCTCCGTACGAGCAGTACTTC. It is translated as CSARDLRQGGSPYEQYF.